This TCR beta chain is from a study of shared clonotypes between healthy human individuals. V lost 1 base and J lost 0, with 8 bases in between. Germline V gene lookup returns CDR1 SGHDT and CDR2 YYEEEE. The CDR3 loop spans 15 amino acids. Method: immunoSEQ multiplex PCR; TCRdb's copy keeps in-frame clones and lacks some. This sample has about 690,000 clones, with 90% found just once. This clonotype was obtained from a man younger than 35 in good health. Some clones in this sample may be carry-over from other donors' samples. The chain links TRBV5-6 to TRBJ1-5; the D is unclear. The sequencing input was memory CD8+ T cells from PBMCs. The subset was: CD45RO+ cells pooled with CCR7-negative TemRA cells. The DNA for the CDR3 is TGTGCCAGCAGCTTGTCTCCACATAGCAATCAGCCCCAGCATTTT. Amino acids: CASSLSPHSNQPQHF.